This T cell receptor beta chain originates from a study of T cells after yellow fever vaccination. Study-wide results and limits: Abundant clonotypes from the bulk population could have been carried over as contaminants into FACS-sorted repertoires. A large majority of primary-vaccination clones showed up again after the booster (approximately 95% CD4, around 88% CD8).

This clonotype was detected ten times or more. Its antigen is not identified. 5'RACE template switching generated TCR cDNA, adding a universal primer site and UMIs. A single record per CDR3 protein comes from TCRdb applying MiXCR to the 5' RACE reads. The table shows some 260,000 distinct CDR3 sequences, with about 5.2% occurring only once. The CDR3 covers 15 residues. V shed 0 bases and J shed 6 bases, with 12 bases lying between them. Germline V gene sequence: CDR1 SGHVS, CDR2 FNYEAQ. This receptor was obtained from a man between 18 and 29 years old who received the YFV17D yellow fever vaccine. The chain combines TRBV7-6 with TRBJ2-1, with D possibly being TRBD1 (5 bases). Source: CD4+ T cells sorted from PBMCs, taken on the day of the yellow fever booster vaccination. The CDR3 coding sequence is TGTGCCAGCAGCTTAGCTGGAGTAAGGGGCAATGAGCAGTTCTTC. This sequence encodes CASSLAGVRGNEQFF.